This passage covers 12 T cell receptor beta chains from one sample sequenced in a study of T cell repertoires in cytomegalovirus infection. These receptors have no identified antigens. One entry per CDR3 protein results from TCRdb running MiXCR on the reads. Of 650,000 to 900,000 distinct CDR3 sequences in the sample, 32% were seen once. The material was cultured CD8+ T cells from PBMCs, obtained from culture after CMV antigen stimulation. The receptor set was obtained from a human donor in good health (CMV status not recorded). Some clones in this sample may be carry-over from other donors' samples.

V gene TRBV20-1 combines with J gene TRBJ1-5; D is unresolved. Trimming removed 4 bases at V and 5 bases at J, with 15 bases between. The CDR3 loop spans 14 amino acids. Germline CDR1 reads DFQATT; CDR2 reads SNEGSKA (reference sequence). CDR3 nucleotide sequence: TGCAGTGCTAACATGGGTAAAGGCTATCAGCCCCAGCATTTT. It yields the protein CSANMGKGYQPQHF.

About this clonotype itself: One base away lies a much larger clone, so this may be a sequencing read error. CDR3 residues: CANRASNTEAFF. CDR3 bases: TGTGCCAACAGAGCCTCGAACACTGAAGCTTTCTTT. The V call is TRBV7-3, the J call TRBJ1-1; D not resolved. The germline CDR1 and CDR2 sequences are SGHTA and FQGTGA. This CDR3 region has 12 residues. Trimming pared 10 bases from V and 1 base from J, leaving 10 bases between.

J is TRBJ1-5 and V is TRBV12-3 or TRBV12-4; unclear D gene. V was shortened by 5 bases and J by 0 bases, with 8 bases between the two germline ends. The CDR3 is 14 residues long. The CDR3 sequence: CASSQRRSNQPQHF. The DNA of the CDR3 is TGTGCCAGCAGTCAGAGGCGTAGCAATCAGCCCCAGCATTTT.

This clonotype was seen a few times. The rearrangement joins TRBV4-1 to TRBJ2-2; D remains ambiguous. This CDR3 contains 14 residues. The germline V gene encodes CDR1 MGHRA and CDR2 YSYEKL. V lost 1 base and J 6 bases, leaving 9 bases between the germline ends. The CDR3 spells CASSQGVGAGELFF. The DNA for the CDR3 is TGCGCCAGCAGCCAAGGGGTCGGCGCCGGGGAGCTGTTTTTT.

A few counts support this clonotype. The J gene is TRBJ1-1, the V gene TRBV7-9, with D tentatively TRBD1 (5 bases). The germline V gene has CDR1 SEHNR and CDR2 FQNEAQ (reference sequence). There are 13 residues in the CDR3. V lost 7 bases to trimming and J lost 7 bases, with 16 bases between them. CDR3 loop: CASIGGLKSEAFF. CDR3 bases: TGTGCCAGCATCGGGGGGTTAAAGAGTGAAGCTTTCTTT. Together with reference TRBV7-9 and TRBJ1-1, the CDR3 gives the full variable domain: DTGVSQNPRHKITKRGQNVTFRCDPISEHNRLYWYRQTLGQGPEFLTYFQNEAQLEKSRLLSDRFSAERPKGSFSTLEIQRTEQGDSAMYLCASIGGLKSEAFFGQGTRLTVV.

The chain is built from TRBV9 and TRBJ1-3; 9 positions agree with TRBD1. Germline V gives CDR1 SGDLS, CDR2 YYNGEE. The V and J ends lost 4 bases and 14 bases, in that order; junction bases with no gene match: 4. The CDR3 length is 11 residues. The CDR3 nucleotides read TGTGCCAGCAGCACGGACAGGGGATTATATTTT. It specifies CASSTDRGLYF.

This clonotype occurred many times. The J gene is TRBJ1-5, the V gene TRBV7-2; D is unresolved. With 1 base removed from V and 7 bases from J, the gap between germline ends came to 8 bases. This CDR3 has 13 amino acids. The germline gives CDR1 SGHTA, CDR2 FQGNSA. CDR3 in DNA: TGTGCCAGCAGCTTAGATGCATTCCAGCCCCAGCATTTT. The encoded protein is CASSLDAFQPQHF.

The V gene is TRBV6-2 or TRBV6-3, the J gene TRBJ2-1, with 14 bases matching TRBD2. The CDR3 totals 16 residues. The germline V gene has CDR1 MNHEY and CDR2 SVGEGT. Germline trimming cut 4 bases from V and 3 bases from J; bases unmatched to any gene: 2. CDR3 nucleotides: TGTGCCAGCAGTTGGGGACTAGCGGGGGACTACAATGAGCAGTTCTTC. Translated, it gives CASSWGLAGDYNEQFF.

V and J are TRBV6-5 and TRBJ2-1, with D perhaps assigned TRBD1 or TRBD2 (5 bases each). Trimming cost V 4 bases and J 10 bases, with 14 bases left between them. The germline CDR1 and CDR2 sequences are MNHEY and SVGAGI. This CDR3 has 13 residues. The CDR3 region has the DNA TGTGCCAGCAGTTCGGGGCATGGGCTAGAGCAGTTCTTC. Translated, it gives CASSSGHGLEQFF.

The chain links TRBV15 to TRBJ2-1, with D tentatively TRBD1 (6 bases). Per the germline V gene, CDR1 is LNHNV and CDR2 is YYDKDF (reference sequence). V was shortened by 4 bases and J by 2 bases, with 9 bases between the two germline ends. This CDR3 is 14 amino acids long. The CDR3 is CATSMRGTYNEQFF. The DNA for the CDR3 is TGTGCCACCAGCATGAGGGGGACCTACAATGAGCAGTTCTTC.

This clonotype came up many times. The genes are TRBV7-2 and TRBJ1-6, with 9 positions matching TRBD1. The CDR3 sequence is 15 residues long. The trim removed 2 bases at V and 10 bases at J, leaving 6 bases unmatched. Germline values: CDR1 SGHTA, CDR2 FQGNSA. This CDR3 reads CASSLRRTGVSPLHF. The CDR3 bases are TGTGCCAGCAGCTTAAGGAGGACAGGGGTGTCACCCCTCCACTTT.

This clonotype was seen many times. The chain has TRBV6-5 and TRBJ1-3; maybe TRBD1 (5 bases). Germline-derived CDR1 and CDR2 are MNHEY and SVGAGI. Trimming left V 2 bases short and J 3 bases short, with 8 bases between. This CDR3 has 14 residues. CDR3 nucleotides: TGTGCCAGCAGTTACGGGGGGAATGGAAACACCATATATTTT. Translation gives CASSYGGNGNTIYF.